This T cell receptor (beta chain) emerged from a study of cytomegalovirus exposure and HLA in healthy donors. The PCR ran on 60 Vbeta and 13 Jbeta primers. Methods used by the authors: In a later analysis, some 10 million of approximately 86 million unique beta chains occurred in at least two donors. TCRdb's copy holds only in-frame clones and misses some; the assay was immunoSEQ multiplex PCR. The V and J calls and the clone size are those of that table, but D and trimming were determined from the DNA. The table lists some 170,000 clones, 71% of them singletons, with approximately 3% in the top ten. Notes on the study in general: Researchers reported in a later analysis that a missense DCLRE1C variant was tied to TCR beta V- and J-gene trimming. A list of 150 or so TCR beta chains associated with cytomegalovirus was given. The CMV antigen specificity of a few CMV-associated chains was confirmed through in vitro analysis.

CDR3 length equals 16 residues. J was trimmed by 0 bases and V by 1 base; bases with no gene match: 1. The germline gives CDR1 SGHTA, CDR2 FQGNSA. On this clone itself: Its target is not known. The same CDR3 can be traced to other DNA sequences in this sample.

The sequenced sample was PBMCs. This rearrangement joins TRBV7-2 to TRBJ2-5; 11 bases are a match to TRBD2. The source is a woman aged 25-40 years in good health and CMV-seronegative. The CDR3 DNA is TGTGCCAGCAGCTTAGGGACTAGCGGGTACCAAGAGACCCAGTACTTC. It specifies CASSLGTSGYQETQYF. The complete variable domain, with remaining parts taken from reference TRBV7-2 and TRBJ2-5, reads GAGVSQSPSNKVTEKGKDVELRCDPISGHTALYWYRQSLGQGLEFLIYFQGNSAPDKSGLPSDRFSAERTGGSVSTLTIQRTQQEDSAVYLCASSLGTSGYQETQYFGPGTRLLVL.